The 30 T cell receptor beta chains listed next were all sequenced from one sample in a study of T cells in localized non-small cell lung cancer. Generated by immunoSEQ multiplex PCR, the TCRdb table keeps only in-frame clones and is missing some. The table includes some 49,000 clones, roughly 79% detected once. The material sequenced was peripheral blood mononuclear cells, taken before any cancer treatment. All receptors derive from a man between 40 and 70 years old with stage III lung adenocarcinoma.

The rearrangement joins TRBV19 to TRBJ2-1; D not resolved. The CDR3 has 13 amino acids. The V and J ends lost 3 bases and 10 bases respectively, with 13 bases between them. Germline values: CDR1 LNHDA, CDR2 SQIVND (reference sequence). The CDR3 DNA is TGTGCCAGTAGTATCGACAAAGTGAGGGAGCAGTTCTTC. Its protein product is CASSIDKVREQFF. Drawing the rest from reference TRBV19 and TRBJ2-1, the complete variable domain is DGGITQSPKYLFRKEGQNVTLSCEQNLNHDAMYWYRQDPGQGLRLIYYSQIVNDFQKGDIAEGYSVSREKKESFPLTVTSAQKNPTAFYLCASSIDKVREQFFGPGTRLTVL.

The rearrangement joins TRBV5-1 to TRBJ2-7; 7 bases are a match to TRBD1. J was trimmed by 7 bases and V by 3 bases; bases with no gene match: 10. Per the germline V gene, CDR1 is SGHRS and CDR2 is YFSETQ. CDR3 length equals 14 residues. Written as DNA, the CDR3 is TGCGCCAGCAGCTGGACGCCAGGGGGTGGTGAGCAGTACTTC. Amino acid sequence: CASSWTPGGGEQYF.

In this sample, this clone is medium-sized. Since no conserved phenylalanine or tryptophan closes the CDR3, a read error is the likely cause. No DNA is shown, since the ends of the CDR3 on it are uncertain; the CDR3 is the one TCRdb lists. The chain combines TRBV7-2 with TRBJ2-7; the DNA was not compared with TRBD2, the D call given in the table. CDR1 is SGHTA and CDR2 is FQGNSA in the germline V gene. The CDR3 contains 14 residues when both ends are counted. CDR3: CASSTLPGISPVVC.

The V gene is TRBV6-5, the J gene TRBJ2-7; D possibly corresponds to TRBD2 (6 bases). The germline V gene encodes CDR1 MNHEY and CDR2 SVGAGI. This CDR3 is built from 13 residues. V shed 7 bases and J shed 2 bases, with 12 bases lying between them. CDR3 nucleotides: TGTGCCAGCAAGGGACTTCCCACCTACGAGCAGTACTTC. It yields the protein CASKGLPTYEQYF.

The chain is built from TRBV10-3 and TRBJ2-5; D is tentatively TRBD1 or TRBD2 (5 bases each). This CDR3 has 18 residues. Germline CDR1 reads ENHRY; CDR2 reads SYGVKD. The V and J ends lost 0 bases and 3 bases respectively, with 20 bases between them. The CDR3 reads CAISESMGVPSPKETQYF. The CDR3 DNA follows: TGTGCCATCAGTGAGTCGATGGGGGTACCGTCGCCCAAAGAGACCCAGTACTTC.

V and J are TRBV2 and TRBJ2-5; a possible D gene is TRBD2 (7 bases). The CDR3 runs 14 residues. The germline V gene encodes CDR1 SNHLY and CDR2 FYNNEI. Trimming removed 4 bases at V and 3 bases at J, with 12 bases between. DNA of the CDR3: TGTGCCAGCAGTGCTAGGGGGGGGGAAGAGACCCAGTACTTC. Protein sequence: CASSARGGEETQYF. The whole variable domain, filled in from reference TRBV2 and TRBJ2-5, reads EPEVTQTPSHQVTQMGQEVILRCVPISNHLYFYWYRQILGQKVEFLVSFYNNEISEKSEIFDDQFSVERPDGSNFTLKIRSTKLEDSAMYFCASSARGGEETQYFGPGTRLLVL.

The rearrangement uses TRBV27 and TRBJ2-3; 10 bases map to TRBD2. V lost 5 bases to trimming and J lost 3 bases; unmatched junction nucleotides: 8. Germline V gene lookup returns CDR1 MNHEY and CDR2 SMNVEV (reference sequence). The CDR3 length is 16 residues. In nucleotides, the CDR3 is TGTGCCAGCAGTCTGTATCCGGGACTAGCGACAGATACGCAGTATTTT. This translates into CASSLYPGLATDTQYF.

The chain employs TRBV29-1 and TRBJ1-4, with D perhaps TRBD1 (5 bases). The CDR3 sequence is 15 residues long. Germline values: CDR1 SQVTM, CDR2 ANQGSEA. Trimming removed 4 bases from V and 0 bases from J, with 12 bases in between. The CDR3 DNA follows: TGCAGCGTTGCGGGGACGAGAGCAACTAATGAAAAACTGTTTTTT. Its protein product is CSVAGTRATNEKLFF.

CDR3 loop: CASSLLQRDNEQFF. CDR3 nucleotide sequence: TGTGCCAGCAGCTTACTCCAGCGGGACAATGAGCAGTTCTTC. This chain connects TRBV7-6 to TRBJ2-1; maybe TRBD2 (6 bases). CDR1 and CDR2 (germline): SGHVS, FNYEAQ. Trimming left V 2 bases short and J 5 bases short, with 10 bases between. This CDR3 has 14 amino acids.

The V and J genes are TRBV5-6 and TRBJ2-5, with 7 nucleotides matching TRBD2. Losses at the gene ends were 0 bases for V and 5 bases for J; bases not matched to a gene: 1. This CDR3 has 13 amino acids. The germline V gene encodes CDR1 SGHDT and CDR2 YYEEEE. The CDR3 DNA sequence: TGTGCCAGCAGCTTGGTCGGGAGGGAGACCCAGTACTTC. It is translated as CASSLVGRETQYF.

This clone was observed a single time. The chain carries TRBV10-3 and TRBJ1-5; TRBD1 aligns across 7 bases. V shed 0 bases, J shed 4 bases, and the junction held 6 bases outside the gene matches. The CDR3 is made up of 16 amino acids. Per germline, CDR1 ENHRY and CDR2 SYGVKD. CDR3 in DNA: TGTGCCATCAGTGAGTCGCTTTGGACAGGTAATCAGCCCCAGCATTTT. It codes for CAISESLWTGNQPQHF.

This chain uses TRBV29-1 with TRBJ2-3, with TRBD2 identical over 15 bases. The CDR3 sequence is 15 residues long. The J segment lost 4 bases and the V segment lost 4 bases, leaving 3 bases of the junction unmatched. Germline assignment: CDR1 SQVTM and CDR2 ANQGSEA. DNA of the CDR3: TGCAGCGTTGGAGGGACTAGCGGGGGGCCAGATACGCAGTATTTT. Translation gives CSVGGTSGGPDTQYF.

This rearrangement joins TRBV5-4 to TRBJ1-2; a possible D gene is TRBD1 (6 bases). V gave up 0 bases and J gave up 3 bases, with 12 bases separating them. In germline, CDR1 is SGHNT, CDR2 YYREEE (reference sequence). This CDR3 comprises 15 residues. The CDR3 DNA reads as TGTGCCAGCAGCTTGGACAGGGCCGCCTACTATGGCTACACCTTC. This gives the protein CASSLDRAAYYGYTF.

The chain links TRBV27 to TRBJ2-1; D not certain. Germline values: CDR1 MNHEY, CDR2 SMNVEV (reference sequence). This CDR3 comprises 14 residues. V was shortened by 6 bases and J by 0 bases, with 9 bases between the two germline ends. The CDR3 sequence: CASSSLGSYNEQFF. The CDR3 DNA follows: TGTGCCAGCAGCTCCCTTGGCTCCTACAATGAGCAGTTCTTC.

The chain links TRBV5-4 to TRBJ2-2; D not certain. The V and J ends lost 9 bases and 3 bases respectively, with 9 bases between them. This CDR3 has 12 residues. Germline V CDR1 and CDR2: SGHNT, YYREEE (reference sequence). The CDR3 DNA reads TGTGCCACCCTCCGGGACACCGGGGAGCTGTTTTTT. Protein: CATLRDTGELFF.

This sequence joins TRBV30 and TRBJ2-1; D remains unclear. The V gene's germline CDR1 is GTSNPN and CDR2 SVGIG (reference sequence). V dropped 1 base and J dropped 6 bases, with 10 bases sitting between them. The CDR3 runs to 13 residues. CDR3 amino acids: CAWSEVGFNEQFF. The CDR3 DNA follows: TGTGCCTGGAGTGAGGTGGGGTTCAATGAGCAGTTCTTC.

This chain joins TRBV5-1 and TRBJ2-7; 7 bases map to TRBD2. CDR3 length: 16 residues. Germline V gives CDR1 SGHRS, CDR2 YFSETQ. Germline trimming cut 4 bases from V and 0 bases from J; bases unmatched to any gene: 10. CDR3 sequence: CASSLVAGTSSYEQYF. CDR3 in DNA: TGCGCCAGCAGCCTGGTAGCGGGTACTAGCTCCTACGAGCAGTACTTC.

The chain links TRBV6-5 to TRBJ2-7; D may be TRBD1 or TRBD2 (6 bases each). The CDR3 is made up of 16 amino acids. V was shortened by 2 bases and J by 7 bases, with 21 bases between the two germline ends. CDR1 is MNHEY and CDR2 is SVGAGI in the germline V gene. DNA for the CDR3: TGTGCCAGCAGTTACAAGGGGGGTGAACAGGCCTGGGAGCAGTACTTC. Translation: CASSYKGGEQAWEQYF.

The V gene is TRBV19, the J gene TRBJ2-5; 9 bases map to TRBD1. In germline, CDR1 is LNHDA, CDR2 SQIVND (reference sequence). This CDR3 contains 16 residues. Losses at the gene ends were 5 bases for V and 1 base for J; bases not matched to a gene: 8. CDR3 coding DNA: TGTGCCAGTAGTGATGACAGGGGGGATTCCCAAGAGACCCAGTACTTC. Translating it yields CASSDDRGDSQETQYF.

This chain connects TRBV15 to TRBJ2-7; tentative D call: TRBD1 (5 bases). CDR1 LNHNV and CDR2 YYDKDF come from the germline V gene (reference sequence). This CDR3 is built from 15 residues. Trimming stripped 3 bases from V and 2 bases from J, with 14 bases between. The CDR3 DNA sequence: TGTGCCACCAGCAGGTTACAGGACGGAGCCTACGAGCAGTACTTC. It specifies CATSRLQDGAYEQYF.

The chain joins TRBV6-1 to TRBJ1-2; D is uncertain. This CDR3 contains 14 residues. Germline V gives CDR1 MNHNS, CDR2 SASEGT. V was cut by 4 bases and J by 4 bases, with 13 bases left in between. This CDR3 reads CASSAWKTAYGYTF. In DNA form, the CDR3 reads TGTGCCAGCAGTGCCTGGAAGACGGCCTATGGCTACACCTTC.

V gene TRBV27 combines with J gene TRBJ1-5; possibly TRBD1 for D (6 bases). The CDR3 runs 19 residues. Trimming took off 1 base at V and 4 bases at J, with 23 bases between the two ends. Germline assignment: CDR1 MNHEY and CDR2 SMNVEV (reference sequence). The CDR3 reads CASSLYSPSAGRGNQPQHF. As DNA, the CDR3 is TGTGCCAGCAGTTTATACTCCCCTTCGGCCGGCAGGGGTAATCAGCCCCAGCATTTT.

This clone was counted between two and nine times. The chain is built from TRBV5-5 and TRBJ1-2, with TRBD1 as a possible D gene (5 bases). Deletions cut 3 bases from V and 4 bases from J, with 13 bases between. This CDR3 spans 14 amino acids. Germline values: CDR1 SGHKS, CDR2 YYEKEE (reference sequence). CDR3 loop: CASSSVGQSYGYTF. The CDR3 nucleotides read TGTGCCAGCAGCTCGGTGGGGCAGTCCTATGGCTACACCTTC. Based on the CDR3 plus reference TRBV5-5 and TRBJ1-2, the full variable domain is DAGVTQSPTHLIKTRGQQVTLRCSPISGHKSVSWYQQVLGQGPQFIFQYYEKEERGRGNFPDRFSARQFPNYSSELNVNALLLGDSALYLCASSSVGQSYGYTFGSGTRLTVV.

In its sample, this clone was seen once. The chain is built from TRBV5-1 and TRBJ2-7, with D unresolved. Germline CDR1 is SGHRS and CDR2 is YFSETQ. CDR3 length equals 13 residues. V lost 4 bases to trimming and J lost 2 bases, with 10 bases between them. The CDR3 coding sequence is TGCGCCAGCAGCCTAGGGCCCGCCTACGAGCAGTACTTC. It encodes CASSLGPAYEQYF.

V usage is TRBV6-1 and J usage is TRBJ2-5, with a tentative D call TRBD2 (6 bases). The CDR3 is 15 amino acids. In germline, CDR1 is MNHNS, CDR2 SASEGT. Trimming cost V 2 bases and J 5 bases, with 15 bases left between them. For the CDR3, the DNA is TGTGCCAGCAGTGAATTTAGGCTAGCGCGGGAGACCCAGTACTTC. This encodes CASSEFRLARETQYF.

The V call is TRBV25-1, the J call TRBJ2-2; either TRBD1 or TRBD2 may supply D (5 bases each). CDR3 length: 13 residues. Trimming took off 5 bases at V and 4 bases at J, with 8 bases between the two ends. From germline, CDR1 is MGHDK and CDR2 SYGVNS. The chain's CDR3 is CASSSGSTGELFF. The CDR3 nucleotides read TGTGCCAGCAGTTCAGGGAGCACCGGGGAGCTGTTTTTT.

The chain combines TRBV5-1 with TRBJ2-5; 12 bases are a match to TRBD1. The CDR3 loop spans 14 amino acids. Germline trimming cut 4 bases from V and 5 bases from J; bases unmatched to any gene: 3. Germline CDR1 is SGHRS and CDR2 is YFSETQ. The CDR3 bases are TGCGCCAGCAGCACGGGACAGGGGGCTGAGACCCAGTACTTC. It encodes CASSTGQGAETQYF. Full variable domain (missing parts from reference TRBV5-1 and TRBJ2-5): KAGVTQTPRYLIKTRGQQVTLSCSPISGHRSVSWYQQTPGQGLQFLFEYFSETQRNKGNFPGRFSGRQFSNSRSEMNVSTLELGDSALYLCASSTGQGAETQYFGPGTRLLVL.

The V gene is TRBV7-8, the J gene TRBJ1-1; D is undetermined. Trimming removed 1 base at V and 5 bases at J, with 14 bases between. In germline, CDR1 is SGHVS, CDR2 FQNEAQ. The CDR3 length is 15 residues. CDR3 bases: TGTGCCAGCAGCTTAGTAGTTTCCGGGTCGACTGAAGCTTTCTTT. It translates to CASSLVVSGSTEAFF.

This clone is medium-sized within its sample. This chain connects TRBV7-8 to TRBJ2-7; 7 positions agree with TRBD2. This CDR3 is 14 amino acids long. J lost 4 bases, V lost 4 bases, and 7 bases had no gene match. The V gene's germline CDR1 is SGHVS and CDR2 FQNEAQ. The CDR3 here is CASSSPGGGYEQYF. DNA for the CDR3: TGTGCCAGCAGCTCCCCCGGCGGGGGTTACGAGCAGTACTTC. The full variable domain, its missing parts supplied by reference TRBV7-8 and TRBJ2-7, is GAGVSQSPRYKVAKRGQDVALRCDPISGHVSLFWYQQALGQGPEFLTYFQNEAQLDKSGLPSDRFFAERPEGSVSTLKIQRTQQEDSAVYLCASSSPGGGYEQYFGPGTRLTVT.

This rearrangement joins TRBV2 to TRBJ1-1; a weak D match, TRBD1 (6 bases). From germline, CDR1 is SNHLY and CDR2 FYNNEI. The length of the CDR3 is 15 residues. V shed 7 bases and J shed 5 bases, with 20 bases lying between them. The CDR3 coding sequence is TGTGCCAGCACGGCCAGACAGGCCAGCCCAACTGAAGCTTTCTTT. Encoded protein: CASTARQASPTEAFF.